This entry describes one TCR beta chain. What it binds is unknown. CDR3 length: 12 residues. Trimming stripped 7 bases from V and 5 bases from J, with 8 bases between. This entry comes from a study of identical twins. Study-level findings and limits: Compared with models, monozygotic twins showed more out-of-frame TCR alpha sharing. Abundant beta clonotypes from cord blood had fewer insertions, unlike memory repertoires, which showed none. The study drew conclusions from cross-sectional statistical analysis, not from following the same donors.

Using its own MiXCR run on the 5' RACE reads, TCRdb lists one record per CDR3 protein. This table has 1.5 million to 2 million distinct CDR3 sequences, more than 30% appearing once. Every donor was a healthy Caucasian. The receptor was derived from a newborn girl in good health. The rearrangement uses TRBV12-3 or TRBV12-4 and TRBJ2-2; possible D gene TRBD1, 5 bases. The sample consisted of cord blood. The CDR3 DNA reads as TGTGCCAGCAAAAAGGGGACCGGGGAGCTGTTTTTT. This codes for CASKKGTGELFF.